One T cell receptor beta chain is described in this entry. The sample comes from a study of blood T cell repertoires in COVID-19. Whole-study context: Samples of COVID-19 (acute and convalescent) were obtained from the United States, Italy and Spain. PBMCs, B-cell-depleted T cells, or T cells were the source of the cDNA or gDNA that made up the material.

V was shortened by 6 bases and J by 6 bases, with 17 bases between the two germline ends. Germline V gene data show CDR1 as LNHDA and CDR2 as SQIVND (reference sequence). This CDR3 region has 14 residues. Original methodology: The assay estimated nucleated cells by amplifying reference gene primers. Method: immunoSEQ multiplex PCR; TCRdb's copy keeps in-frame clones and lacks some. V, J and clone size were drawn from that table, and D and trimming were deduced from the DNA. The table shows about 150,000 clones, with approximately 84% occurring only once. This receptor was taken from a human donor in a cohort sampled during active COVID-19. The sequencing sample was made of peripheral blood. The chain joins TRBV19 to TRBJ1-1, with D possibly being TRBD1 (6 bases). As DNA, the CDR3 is TGTGCCAGTAGACAGGGACATTCAGGAGCTGAAGCTTTCTTT. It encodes CASRQGHSGAEAFF.